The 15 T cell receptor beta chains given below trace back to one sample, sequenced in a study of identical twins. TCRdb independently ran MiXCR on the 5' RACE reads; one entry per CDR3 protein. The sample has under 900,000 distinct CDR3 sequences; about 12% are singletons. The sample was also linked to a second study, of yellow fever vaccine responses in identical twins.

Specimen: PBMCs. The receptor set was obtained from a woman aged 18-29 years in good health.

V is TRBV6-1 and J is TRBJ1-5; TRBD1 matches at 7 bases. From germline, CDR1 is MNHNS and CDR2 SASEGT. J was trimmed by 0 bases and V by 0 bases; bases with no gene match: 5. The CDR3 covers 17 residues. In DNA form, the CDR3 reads TGTGCCAGCAGTGAAGCGTGGGGACAGCTTAGCAATCAGCCCCAGCATTTT. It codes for CASSEAWGQLSNQPQHF.

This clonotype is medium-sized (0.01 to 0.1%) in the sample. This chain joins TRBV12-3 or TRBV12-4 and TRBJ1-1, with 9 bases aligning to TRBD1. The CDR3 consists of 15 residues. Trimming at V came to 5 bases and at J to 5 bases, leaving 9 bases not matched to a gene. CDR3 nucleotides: TGTGCCAGCAGTAAGACAGGGGGGTTGGGGACTGAAGCTTTCTTT. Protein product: CASSKTGGLGTEAFF.

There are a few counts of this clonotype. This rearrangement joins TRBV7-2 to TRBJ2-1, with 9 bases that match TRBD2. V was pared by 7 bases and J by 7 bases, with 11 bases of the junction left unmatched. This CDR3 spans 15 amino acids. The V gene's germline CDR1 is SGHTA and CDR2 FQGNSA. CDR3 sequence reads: CASNHGRGGRNEQFF. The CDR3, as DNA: TGTGCCAGCAACCATGGGCGGGGGGGTAGGAATGAGCAGTTCTTC.

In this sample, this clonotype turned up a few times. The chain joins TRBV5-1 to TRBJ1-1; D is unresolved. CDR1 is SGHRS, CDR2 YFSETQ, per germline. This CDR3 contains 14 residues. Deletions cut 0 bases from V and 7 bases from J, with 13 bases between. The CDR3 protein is CASSLESGLVEAFF. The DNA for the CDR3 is TGCGCCAGCAGCTTGGAATCCGGGCTGGTTGAAGCTTTCTTT.

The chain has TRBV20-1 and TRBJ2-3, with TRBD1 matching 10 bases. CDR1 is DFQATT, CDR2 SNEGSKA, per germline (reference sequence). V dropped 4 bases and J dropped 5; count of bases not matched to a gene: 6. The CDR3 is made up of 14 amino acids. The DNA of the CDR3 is TGCAGTGCTAAAGACAGGGGGCAGGGAGATACGCAGTATTTT. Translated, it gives CSAKDRGQGDTQYF.

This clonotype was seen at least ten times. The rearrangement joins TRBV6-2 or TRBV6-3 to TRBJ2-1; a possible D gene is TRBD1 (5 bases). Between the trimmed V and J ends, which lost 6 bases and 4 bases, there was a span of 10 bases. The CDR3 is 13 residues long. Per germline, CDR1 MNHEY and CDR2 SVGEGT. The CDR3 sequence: CASSVTVYNEQFF. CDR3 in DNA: TGTGCCAGCAGCGTGACAGTGTACAATGAGCAGTTCTTC.

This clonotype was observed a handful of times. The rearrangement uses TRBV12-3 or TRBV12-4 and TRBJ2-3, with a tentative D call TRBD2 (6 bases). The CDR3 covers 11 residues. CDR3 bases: TGTGGATCTAGCGAAGGGCATACGCAGTATTTT. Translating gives CGSSEGHTQYF.

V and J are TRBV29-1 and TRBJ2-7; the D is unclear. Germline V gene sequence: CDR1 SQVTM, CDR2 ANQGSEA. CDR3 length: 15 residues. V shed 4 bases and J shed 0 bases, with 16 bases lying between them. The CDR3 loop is CSVVLRLDYSYEQYF. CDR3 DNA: TGCAGCGTTGTGCTACGGCTAGATTACTCCTACGAGCAGTACTTC.

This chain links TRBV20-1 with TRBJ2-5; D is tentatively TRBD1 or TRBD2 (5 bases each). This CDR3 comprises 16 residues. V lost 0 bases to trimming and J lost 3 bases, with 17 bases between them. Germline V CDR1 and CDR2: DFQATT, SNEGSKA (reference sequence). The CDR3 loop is CSARDVRDQRKETQYF. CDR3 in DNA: TGCAGTGCTAGAGATGTCCGGGACCAGCGGAAAGAGACCCAGTACTTC.

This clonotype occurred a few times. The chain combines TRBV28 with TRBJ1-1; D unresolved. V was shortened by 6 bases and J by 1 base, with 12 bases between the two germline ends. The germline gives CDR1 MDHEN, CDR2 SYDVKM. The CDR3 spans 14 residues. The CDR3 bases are TGTGCCAGCAGAGCCCCAGGAAGGAACACTGAAGCTTTCTTT. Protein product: CASRAPGRNTEAFF.

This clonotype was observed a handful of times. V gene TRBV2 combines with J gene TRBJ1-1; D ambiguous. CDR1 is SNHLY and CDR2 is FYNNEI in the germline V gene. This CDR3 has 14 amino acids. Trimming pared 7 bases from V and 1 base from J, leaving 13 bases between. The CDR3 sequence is CASNEGYQNTEAFF. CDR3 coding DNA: TGTGCCAGCAACGAAGGGTACCAGAACACTGAAGCTTTCTTT.

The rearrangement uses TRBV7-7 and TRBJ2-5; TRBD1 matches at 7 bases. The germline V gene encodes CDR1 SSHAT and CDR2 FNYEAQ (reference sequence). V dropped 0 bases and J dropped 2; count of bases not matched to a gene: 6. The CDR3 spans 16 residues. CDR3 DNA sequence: TGTGCCAGCAGCTTAGCCGGACAGGAGGCTCAAGAGACCCAGTACTTC. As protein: CASSLAGQEAQETQYF.

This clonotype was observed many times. The CDR3 is CSVDLLATNTGELFF. Written as DNA, the CDR3 is TGCAGCGTTGACCTGCTAGCGACGAACACCGGGGAGCTGTTTTTT. The chain joins TRBV29-1 to TRBJ2-2, with D possibly matching TRBD2 (6 bases). V was cut by 3 bases and J by 0 bases, with 11 bases left in between. This CDR3 comprises 15 residues. Looked up from germline, CDR1 is SQVTM and CDR2 is ANQGSEA.

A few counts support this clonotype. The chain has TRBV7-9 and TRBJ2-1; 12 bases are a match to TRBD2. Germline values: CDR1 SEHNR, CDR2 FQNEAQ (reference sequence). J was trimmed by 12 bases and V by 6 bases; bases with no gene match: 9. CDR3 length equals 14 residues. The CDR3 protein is CASRSTSGGPRQFF. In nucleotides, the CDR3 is TGTGCCAGCAGGTCGACTAGCGGGGGCCCCAGGCAGTTCTTC.

CDR3 in amino acids: CASSLPRGTYNEQFF. CDR3 coding DNA: TGTGCCAGCAGCCTCCCGAGAGGGACCTACAATGAGCAGTTCTTC. The chain is built from TRBV28 and TRBJ2-1; TRBD2 is a possible D gene (5 bases). Trimming cost V 6 bases and J 2 bases, with 14 bases left between them. Per the germline V gene, CDR1 is MDHEN and CDR2 is SYDVKM. The CDR3 totals 15 residues.